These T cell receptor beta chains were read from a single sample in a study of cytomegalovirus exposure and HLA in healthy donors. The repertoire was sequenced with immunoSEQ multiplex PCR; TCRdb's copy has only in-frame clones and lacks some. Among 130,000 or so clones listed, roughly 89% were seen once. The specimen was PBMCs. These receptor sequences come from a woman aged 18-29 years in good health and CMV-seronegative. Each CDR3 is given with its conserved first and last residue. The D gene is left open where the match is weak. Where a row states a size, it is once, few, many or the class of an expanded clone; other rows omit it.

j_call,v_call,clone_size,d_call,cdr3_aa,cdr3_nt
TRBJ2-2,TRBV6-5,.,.,CASRRGTATGELFF,TGTGCCAGCAGGCGCGGGACGGCCACCGGGGAGCTGTTTTTT
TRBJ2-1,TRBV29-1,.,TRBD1,CSVWATGGKDEQFF,TGCAGCGTTTGGGCAACAGGGGGTAAGGATGAGCAGTTCTTC
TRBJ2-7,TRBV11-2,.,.,CASSLAGFSYEQYF,TGTGCCAGCAGCTTGGCGGGATTCTCCTACGAGCAGTACTTC
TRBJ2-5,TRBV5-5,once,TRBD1,CASSAGTAQETQYF,TGTGCCAGCAGCGCCGGGACAGCACAAGAGACCCAGTACTTC
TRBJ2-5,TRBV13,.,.,CASSLNRAETQYF,TGTGCCAGCAGCTTAAACAGGGCAGAGACCCAGTACTTC
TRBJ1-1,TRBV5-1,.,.,CASSLGGADTEAFF,TGCGCCAGCAGCTTGGGGGGCGCGGACACTGAAGCTTTCTTT
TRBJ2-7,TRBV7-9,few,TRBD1,CASSGTGGPSYEQYF,TGTGCCAGCAGCGGGACAGGGGGCCCCTCCTACGAGCAGTACTTC
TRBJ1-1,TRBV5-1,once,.,CASSPIGSPEAFF,TGCGCCAGCAGCCCTATCGGGTCTCCCGAAGCTTTCTTT
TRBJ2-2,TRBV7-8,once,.,CASSLLGGVVELFF,TGTGCCAGCAGCTTACTCGGGGGTGTGGTGGAGCTGTTTTTT
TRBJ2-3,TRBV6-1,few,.,CASSDRGFDTDTQYF,TGTGCCAGCAGTGACAGGGGCTTTGACACAGATACGCAGTATTTT
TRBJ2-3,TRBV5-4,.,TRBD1,CASSSGQGTDTQYF,TGTGCCAGCAGCAGCGGACAGGGCACAGATACGCAGTATTTT
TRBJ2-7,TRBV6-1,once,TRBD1,CASSPRTGSNSEQYF,TGTGCCAGCAGTCCGCGGACAGGGAGTAATTCCGAGCAGTACTTC
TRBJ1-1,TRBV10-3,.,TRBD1,CAISEHGTGKTEAFF,TGTGCCATCAGTGAGCACGGGACAGGGAAGACTGAAGCTTTCTTT
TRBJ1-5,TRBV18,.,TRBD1,CASSVSGGHQPQHF,TGTGCCAGCTCAGTATCAGGGGGCCATCAGCCCCAGCATTTT
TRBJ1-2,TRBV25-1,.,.,CASSDGRAYGYTF,TGTGCCAGCAGTGACGGGAGAGCCTATGGCTACACCTTC
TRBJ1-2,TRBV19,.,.,CASSRNRASYGYTF,TGTGCCAGTAGTCGCAACAGGGCTTCTTATGGCTACACCTTC
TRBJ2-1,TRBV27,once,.,CASSFISYNEQFF,TGTGCCAGCAGTTTCATCAGCTACAATGAGCAGTTCTTC
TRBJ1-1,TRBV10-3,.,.,CAINAGENLEAFF,TGTGCCATCAATGCAGGGGAGAACCTTGAAGCTTTCTTT
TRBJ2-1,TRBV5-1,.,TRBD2,CASSLETSRSYNEQFF,TGCGCCAGCAGCTTGGAGACTAGCCGGAGTTACAATGAGCAGTTCTTC
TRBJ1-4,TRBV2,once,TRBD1,CASGDRDRVSEKLFF,TGTGCCAGCGGTGACCGGGACAGGGTTTCAGAAAAACTGTTTTTT
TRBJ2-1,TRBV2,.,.,CASHLTGNEQFF,TGTGCCAGCCATCTAACAGGCAATGAGCAGTTCTTC
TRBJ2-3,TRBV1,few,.,CTSRRGPAAGGGSSTDTQYF,TGCACCAGCAGGCGGGGCCCTGCGGCGGGGGGCGGGTCTAGCACAGATACGCAGTATTTT
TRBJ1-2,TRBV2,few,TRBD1,CASSGQGYGYTF,TGTGCCAGCAGCGGACAGGGGTATGGCTACACCTTC
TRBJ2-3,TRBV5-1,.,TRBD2,CASSLALLAGFTDTQYF,TGCGCCAGCAGCTTGGCCCTACTAGCGGGGTTCACAGATACGCAGTATTTT
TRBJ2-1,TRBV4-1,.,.,CASSQDERPGYNEQFF,TGCGCCAGCAGCCAAGATGAACGCCCGGGCTACAATGAGCAGTTCTTC
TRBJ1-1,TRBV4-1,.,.,CASSQDREEGFF,TGCGCCAGCAGCCAAGATCGAGAGGAAGGTTTCTTT
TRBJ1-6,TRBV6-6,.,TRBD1,CASTTTGGLAPLHF,TGTGCCAGTACAACAACAGGGGGCCTAGCTCCCCTCCACTTT
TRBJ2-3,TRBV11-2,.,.,CASSLVQGTNTQYF,TGTGCCAGCAGCTTAGTCCAGGGTACGAATACGCAGTATTTT
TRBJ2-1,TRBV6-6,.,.,CASMAGSSYNEQFF,TGTGCCAGCATGGCGGGGAGCTCCTACAATGAGCAGTTCTTC
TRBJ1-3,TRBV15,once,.,CATSRDYRQQAGNTIYF,TGTGCCACCAGCAGAGATTATAGACAGCAAGCTGGAAACACCATATATTTT
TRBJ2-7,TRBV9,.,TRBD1,CASSVALTDRVHEQYF,TGTGCCAGCAGCGTAGCTCTTACAGACAGGGTTCACGAGCAGTACTTC
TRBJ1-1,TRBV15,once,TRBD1,CATSRLTGMGTEAFF,TGTGCCACCAGCAGGTTGACAGGGATGGGCACTGAAGCTTTCTTT
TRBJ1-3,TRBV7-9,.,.,CASSLVWGKGHSGNTIYF,TGTGCCAGCAGCTTAGTGTGGGGGAAGGGACACTCTGGAAACACCATATATTTT
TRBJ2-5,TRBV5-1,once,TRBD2,CASSLDPSGRETQYF,TGCGCCAGCAGCTTGGACCCTAGCGGGAGAGAGACCCAGTACTTC
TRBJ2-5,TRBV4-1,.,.,CASSQASRFQETQYF,TGCGCCAGCAGCCAAGCGTCCAGGTTCCAAGAGACCCAGTACTTC
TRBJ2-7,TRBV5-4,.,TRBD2,CASGTSRSYEQYF,TGTGCCAGCGGGACTAGCAGAAGCTACGAGCAGTACTTC
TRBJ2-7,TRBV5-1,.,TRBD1,CASSSLDRGSSYEQYF,TGCGCCAGCAGCTCGCTGGACAGGGGAAGCTCCTACGAGCAGTACTTC
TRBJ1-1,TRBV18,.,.,CASSPRPDTEAFF,TGTGCCAGCTCACCACGGCCAGACACTGAAGCTTTCTTT
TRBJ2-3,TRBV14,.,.,CASSQDWGTPTDTQYF,TGTGCCAGCAGCCAAGATTGGGGGACACCAACAGATACGCAGTATTTT
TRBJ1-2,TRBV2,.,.,CASSEDTRSYGYTF,TGTGCCAGCAGTGAGGACACCCGAAGCTATGGCTACACCTTC
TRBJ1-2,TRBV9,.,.,CASSVANVLGRYGYTF,TGTGCCAGCAGCGTAGCTAACGTTCTAGGCCGCTATGGCTACACCTTC
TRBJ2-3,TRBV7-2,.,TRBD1,CASSLGGGHSTDTQYF,TGTGCCAGCAGCTTAGGAGGGGGCCATAGCACAGATACGCAGTATTTT
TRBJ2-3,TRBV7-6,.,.,CASSLNSVVRTDTQYF,TGTGCCAGCAGCTTAAATTCGGTAGTACGGACAGATACGCAGTATTTT
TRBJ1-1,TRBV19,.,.,CASSIDEGTEAFF,TGTGCCAGTAGTATAGACGAGGGTACTGAAGCTTTCTTT
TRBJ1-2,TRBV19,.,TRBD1,CASRLGTGGSTWDYGYTF,TGTGCCAGTCGACTCGGGACAGGGGGGAGTACATGGGACTATGGCTACACCTTC
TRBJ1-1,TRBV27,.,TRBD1,CASSRGQVNTEAFF,TGTGCCAGCAGTAGGGGACAGGTTAACACTGAAGCTTTCTTT
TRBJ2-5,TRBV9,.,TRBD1,CASSVGGGQGFKETQYF,TGTGCCAGCAGCGTAGGGGGTGGACAGGGTTTTAAAGAGACCCAGTACTTC
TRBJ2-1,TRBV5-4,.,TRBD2,CASSPLAGNEQFF,TGTGCCAGCAGCCCTTTAGCGGGGAACGAGCAGTTCTTC
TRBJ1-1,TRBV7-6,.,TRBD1,CASSLAAGQGILTEAFF,TGTGCCAGCAGCTTAGCAGCGGGACAGGGTATTTTAACTGAAGCTTTCTTT
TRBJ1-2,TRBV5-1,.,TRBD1,CASSLGGGRDGYTF,TGCGCCAGCAGCTTGGGAGGGGGCAGAGATGGCTACACCTTC
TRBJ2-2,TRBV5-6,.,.,CASSRLENTGELFF,TGTGCCAGCAGCCGACTTGAGAACACCGGGGAGCTGTTTTTT
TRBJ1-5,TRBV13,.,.,CASSLSPGAGSNQPQHF,TGTGCCAGCAGCTTATCCCCAGGGGCAGGGAGCAATCAGCCCCAGCATTTT
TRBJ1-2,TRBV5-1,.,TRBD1,CASSPPANMDRVYGYTF,TGCGCCAGCAGCCCCCCCGCAAATATGGACAGGGTCTATGGCTACACCTTC
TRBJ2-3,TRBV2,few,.,CASTGGSRGPRKYF,TGTGCCAGCACGGGAGGTAGCCGGGGGCCGAGAAAGTATTTT
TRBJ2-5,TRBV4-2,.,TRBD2,CASSPRTSGGVLETQYF,TGTGCCAGCAGCCCAAGAACTAGCGGGGGGGTTCTGGAGACCCAGTACTTC
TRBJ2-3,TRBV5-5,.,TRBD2,CASSAGTSGADTQYF,TGTGCCAGCAGCGCCGGGACTAGCGGTGCAGATACGCAGTATTTT
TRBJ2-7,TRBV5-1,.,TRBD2,CASTRLATSGFYEQYF,TGCGCCAGTACGAGACTCGCCACTAGCGGGTTCTACGAGCAGTACTTC
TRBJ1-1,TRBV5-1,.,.,CASSLDLGRVEAFF,TGCGCCAGCAGCTTGGATCTGGGCCGTGTTGAAGCTTTCTTT
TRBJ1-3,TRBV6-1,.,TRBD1,CASAGTVSGNTIYF,TGTGCCAGCGCTGGGACAGTCTCTGGAAACACCATATATTTT